This T cell receptor (beta chain) was recorded in a study of spatial heterogeneity in lung cancer. Study-level information: Detection of beta-chain sequences consistently exceeded that of alpha-chain sequences. Mean representation of each unique TCR and UMI combination in the raw reads exceeded ten occurrences. Overall study findings and caveats: Expanded tumor TCRs that were ubiquitous appeared in blood more at resection than follow-up.

V shed 5 bases, J shed 8 bases, and the junction held 9 bases outside the gene matches. Germline-derived CDR1 and CDR2 are SGHTA and FQGNSA. The CDR3 contains 15 residues. Stated time point: sample taken at primary tumor resection. Tumor, nontumor lung or frozen PBMC supplied whole RNA that was sequenced unsorted. Unique molecular identifiers, one per molecule, were present on every TCR cDNA molecule. Via MiXCR, TCRdb re-called the 5' RACE reads, giving one row per CDR3 protein. The profile shows approximately 90,000 distinct CDR3 sequences, roughly 9.5% of them singletons. Turning to this clonotype: Its antigen is currently unknown.

The V call is TRBV7-2, the J call TRBJ2-5, with 12 bases aligning to TRBD2. This receptor was identified in a male donor with early-stage non-small cell lung cancer. Here the sequenced sample was PBMCs, taken at surgery. The CDR3 sequence is CASSRRTSGANTQYF. DNA of the CDR3: TGTGCCAGCAGCCGCAGGACTAGCGGGGCCAATACCCAGTACTTC.